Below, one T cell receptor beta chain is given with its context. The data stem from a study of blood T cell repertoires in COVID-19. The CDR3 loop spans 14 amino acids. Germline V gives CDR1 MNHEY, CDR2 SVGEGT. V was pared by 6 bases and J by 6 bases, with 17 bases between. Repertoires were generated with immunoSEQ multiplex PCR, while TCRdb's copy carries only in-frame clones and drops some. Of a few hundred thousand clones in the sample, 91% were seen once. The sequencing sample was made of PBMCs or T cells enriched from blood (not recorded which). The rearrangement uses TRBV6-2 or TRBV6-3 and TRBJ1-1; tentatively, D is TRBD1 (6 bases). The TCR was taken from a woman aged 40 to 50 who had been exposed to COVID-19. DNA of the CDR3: TGTGCCAGCAGCTCAGCCCGACAGGCGCCTGAAGCTTTCTTT. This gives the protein CASSSARQAPEAFF.